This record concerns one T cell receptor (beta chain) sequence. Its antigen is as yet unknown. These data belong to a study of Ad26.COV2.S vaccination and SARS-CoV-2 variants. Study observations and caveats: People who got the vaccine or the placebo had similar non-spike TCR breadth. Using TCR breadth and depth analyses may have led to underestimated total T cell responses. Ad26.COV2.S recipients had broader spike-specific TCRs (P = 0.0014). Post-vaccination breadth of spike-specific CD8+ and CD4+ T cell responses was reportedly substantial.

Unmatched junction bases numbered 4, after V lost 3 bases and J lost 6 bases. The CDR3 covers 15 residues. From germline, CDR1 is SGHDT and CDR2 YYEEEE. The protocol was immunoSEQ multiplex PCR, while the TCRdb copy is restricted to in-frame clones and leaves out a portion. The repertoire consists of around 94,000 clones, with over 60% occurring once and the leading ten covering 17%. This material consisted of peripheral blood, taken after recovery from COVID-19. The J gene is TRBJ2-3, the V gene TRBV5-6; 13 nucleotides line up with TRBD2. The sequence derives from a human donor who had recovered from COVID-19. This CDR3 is CASSSGTSGADTQYF. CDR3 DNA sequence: TGTGCCAGCAGCTCCGGGACTAGCGGGGCTGATACGCAGTATTTT. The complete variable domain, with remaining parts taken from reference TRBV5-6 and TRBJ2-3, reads DAGVTQSPTHLIKTRGQQVTLRCSPKSGHDTVSWYQQALGQGPQFIFQYYEEEERQRGNFPDRFSGHQFPNYSSELNVNALLLGDSALYLCASSSGTSGADTQYFGPGTRLTVL.